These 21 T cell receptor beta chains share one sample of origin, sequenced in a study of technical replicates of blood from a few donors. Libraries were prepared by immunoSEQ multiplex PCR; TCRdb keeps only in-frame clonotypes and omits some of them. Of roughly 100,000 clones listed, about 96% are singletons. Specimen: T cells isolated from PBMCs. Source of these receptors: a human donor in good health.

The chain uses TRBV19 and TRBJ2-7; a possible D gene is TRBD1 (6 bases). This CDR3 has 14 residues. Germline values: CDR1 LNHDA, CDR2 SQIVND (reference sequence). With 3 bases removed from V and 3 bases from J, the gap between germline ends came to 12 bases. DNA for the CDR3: TGTGCCAGTAGTATTAGGGACAAACACTACGAGCAGTACTTC. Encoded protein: CASSIRDKHYEQYF.

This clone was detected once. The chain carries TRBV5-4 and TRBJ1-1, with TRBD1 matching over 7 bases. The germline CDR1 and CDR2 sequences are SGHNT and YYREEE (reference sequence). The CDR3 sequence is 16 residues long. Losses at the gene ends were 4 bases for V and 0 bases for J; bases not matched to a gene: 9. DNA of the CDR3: TGTGCCAGCAGCATCGAGACAGGGCTCTTGAACACTGAAGCTTTCTTT. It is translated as CASSIETGLLNTEAFF.

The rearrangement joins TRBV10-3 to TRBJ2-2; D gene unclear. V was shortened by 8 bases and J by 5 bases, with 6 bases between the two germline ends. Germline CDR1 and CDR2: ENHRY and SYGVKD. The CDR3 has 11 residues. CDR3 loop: CAILETGELFF. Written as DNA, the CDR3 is TGTGCCATCCTAGAGACCGGGGAGCTGTTTTTT.

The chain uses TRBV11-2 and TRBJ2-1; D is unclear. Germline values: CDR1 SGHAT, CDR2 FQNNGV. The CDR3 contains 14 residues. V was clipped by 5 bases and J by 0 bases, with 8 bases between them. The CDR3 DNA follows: TGTGCCAGCAGCCCCTTGAGCTCCTACAATGAGCAGTTCTTC. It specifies CASSPLSSYNEQFF.

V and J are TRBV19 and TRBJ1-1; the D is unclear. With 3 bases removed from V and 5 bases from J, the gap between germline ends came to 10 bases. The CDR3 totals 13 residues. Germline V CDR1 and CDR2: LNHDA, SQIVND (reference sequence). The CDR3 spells CASSINRKTEAFF. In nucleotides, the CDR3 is TGTGCCAGTAGTATTAACAGAAAGACTGAAGCTTTCTTT.

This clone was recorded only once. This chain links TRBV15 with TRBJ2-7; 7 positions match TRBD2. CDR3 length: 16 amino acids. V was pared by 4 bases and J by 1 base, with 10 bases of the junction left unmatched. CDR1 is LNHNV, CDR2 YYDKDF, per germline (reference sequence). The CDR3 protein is CATSIVAGVRSYEQYF. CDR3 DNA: TGTGCCACCAGCATAGTCGCGGGAGTAAGGTCCTACGAGCAGTACTTC.

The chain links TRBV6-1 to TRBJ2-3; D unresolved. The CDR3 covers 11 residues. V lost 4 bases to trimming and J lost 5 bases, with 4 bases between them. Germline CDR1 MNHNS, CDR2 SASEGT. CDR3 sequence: CASSGVDTQYF. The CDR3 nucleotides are TGTGCCAGCAGTGGAGTAGATACGCAGTATTTT.

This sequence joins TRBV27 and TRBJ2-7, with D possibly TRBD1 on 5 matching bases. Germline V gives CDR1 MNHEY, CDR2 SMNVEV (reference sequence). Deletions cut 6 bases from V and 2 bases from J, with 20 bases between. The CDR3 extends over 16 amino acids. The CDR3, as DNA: TGTGCCAGCAGCCCCTCCACAGGAGAGAACCCCTACGAGCAGTACTTC. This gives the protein CASSPSTGENPYEQYF.

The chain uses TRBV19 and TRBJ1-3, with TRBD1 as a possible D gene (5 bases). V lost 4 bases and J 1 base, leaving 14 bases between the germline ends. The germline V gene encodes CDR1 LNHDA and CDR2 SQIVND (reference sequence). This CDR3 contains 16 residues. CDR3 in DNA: TGTGCCAGTAGTAGACAGTTATCGACTTCTGGAAACACCATATATTTT. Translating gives CASSRQLSTSGNTIYF.

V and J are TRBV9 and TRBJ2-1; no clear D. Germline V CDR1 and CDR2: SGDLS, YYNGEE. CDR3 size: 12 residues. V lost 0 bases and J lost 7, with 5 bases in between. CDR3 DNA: TGTGCCAGCAGCGTAGCTCCTAATGAGCAGTTCTTC. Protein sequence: CASSVAPNEQFF.

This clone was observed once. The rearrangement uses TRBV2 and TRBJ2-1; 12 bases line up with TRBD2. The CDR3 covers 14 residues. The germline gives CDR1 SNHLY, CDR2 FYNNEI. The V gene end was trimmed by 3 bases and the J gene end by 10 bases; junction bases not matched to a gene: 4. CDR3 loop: CASSESSGRVEQFF. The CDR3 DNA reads TGTGCCAGCAGTGAGTCTAGCGGGAGGGTGGAGCAGTTCTTC.

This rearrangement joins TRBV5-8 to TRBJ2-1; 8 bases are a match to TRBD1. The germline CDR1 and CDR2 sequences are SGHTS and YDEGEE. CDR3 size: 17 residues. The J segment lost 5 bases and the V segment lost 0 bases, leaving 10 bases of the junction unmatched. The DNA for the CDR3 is TGTGCCAGCAGCTTGGGGGAGGACAGGGCTCGGAACAATGAGCAGTTCTTC. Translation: CASSLGEDRARNNEQFF.

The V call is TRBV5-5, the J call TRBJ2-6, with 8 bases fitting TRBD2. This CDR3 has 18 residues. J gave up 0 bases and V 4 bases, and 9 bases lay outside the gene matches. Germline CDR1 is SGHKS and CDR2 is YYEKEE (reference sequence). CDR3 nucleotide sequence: TGTGCCAGCAGCCCACGGCGGGGGGACCTCTCTGGGGCCAACGTCCTGACTTTC. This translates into CASSPRRGDLSGANVLTF.

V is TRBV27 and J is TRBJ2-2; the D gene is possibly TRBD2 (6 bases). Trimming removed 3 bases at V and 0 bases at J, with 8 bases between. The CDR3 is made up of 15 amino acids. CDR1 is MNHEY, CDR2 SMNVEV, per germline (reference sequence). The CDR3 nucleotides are TGTGCCAGCAGTTTGGCGGGATCGAACACCGGGGAGCTGTTTTTT. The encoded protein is CASSLAGSNTGELFF.

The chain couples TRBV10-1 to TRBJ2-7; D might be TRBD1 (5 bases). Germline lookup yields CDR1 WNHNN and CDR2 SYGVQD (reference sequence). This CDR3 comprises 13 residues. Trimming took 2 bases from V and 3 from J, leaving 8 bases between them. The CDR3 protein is CASSEGQGYEQYF. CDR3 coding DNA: TGCGCCAGCAGTGAGGGACAAGGCTACGAGCAGTACTTC.

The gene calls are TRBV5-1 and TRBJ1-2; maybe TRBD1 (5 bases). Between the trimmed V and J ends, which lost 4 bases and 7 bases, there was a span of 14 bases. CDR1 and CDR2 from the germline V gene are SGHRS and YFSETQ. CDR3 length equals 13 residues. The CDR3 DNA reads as TGCGCCAGCAGCGGCGGGGGAACGGGTGGCTACACCTTC. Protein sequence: CASSGGGTGGYTF.

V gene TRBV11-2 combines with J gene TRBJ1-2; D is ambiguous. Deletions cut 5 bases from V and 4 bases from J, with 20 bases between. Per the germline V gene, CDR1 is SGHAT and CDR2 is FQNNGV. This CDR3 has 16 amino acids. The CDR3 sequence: CASSPFPDTGLYGYTF. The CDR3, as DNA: TGTGCCAGCAGCCCCTTTCCCGATACGGGTCTCTATGGCTACACCTTC.

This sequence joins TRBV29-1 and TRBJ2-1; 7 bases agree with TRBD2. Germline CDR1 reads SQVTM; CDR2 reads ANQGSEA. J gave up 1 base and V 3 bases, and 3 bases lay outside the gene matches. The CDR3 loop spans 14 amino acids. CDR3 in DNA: TGCAGCGTTGATGTGGGAGGGTCCTACAATGAGCAGTTCTTC. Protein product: CSVDVGGSYNEQFF.

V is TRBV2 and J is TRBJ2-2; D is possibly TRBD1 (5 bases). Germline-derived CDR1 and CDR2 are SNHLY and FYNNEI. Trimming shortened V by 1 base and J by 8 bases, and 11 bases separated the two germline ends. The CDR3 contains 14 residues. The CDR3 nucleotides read TGTGCCAGCAGTGAAGGGCAGGGTGTTGGGGAGCTGTTTTTT. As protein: CASSEGQGVGELFF.

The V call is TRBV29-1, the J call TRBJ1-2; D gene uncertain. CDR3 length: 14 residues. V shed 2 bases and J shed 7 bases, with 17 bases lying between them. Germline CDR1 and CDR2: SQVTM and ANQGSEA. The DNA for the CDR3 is TGCAGCGTTGAATTTCGGGAGGCAAATTCTGGCTACACCTTC. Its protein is CSVEFREANSGYTF.

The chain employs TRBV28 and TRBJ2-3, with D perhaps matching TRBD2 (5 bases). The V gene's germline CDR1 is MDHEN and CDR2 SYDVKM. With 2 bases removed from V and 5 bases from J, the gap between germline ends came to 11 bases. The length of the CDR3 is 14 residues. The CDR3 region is CASSLPRAGDTQYF. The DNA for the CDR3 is TGTGCCAGCAGTTTACCTAGGGCGGGAGATACGCAGTATTTT.